Shown below are 26 T cell receptor beta chains from a single sample sequenced in a study of blood T cells in healthy people across ages. Then a second PCR, running roughly 7 to 11 cycles, was carried out with a sample-barcoded 5' primer and a J-beta primer mix. TCRdb re-called the 5' RACE reads with MiXCR, one entry per CDR3 protein. The sample has roughly 800,000 distinct CDR3 sequences, 35% to 40% seen once; the top ten hold roughly 13%. Sequencing was done on a sample of blood. The source is a man between 18 and 29 years old in good health.

The chain employs TRBV7-2 and TRBJ1-1, with a weak D call TRBD1 (6 bases). Germline V gives CDR1 SGHTA, CDR2 FQGNSA. The V gene lost 6 bases and the J gene lost 6 bases, with 17 bases spanning the gap. The CDR3 runs to 14 residues. Written as DNA, the CDR3 is TGTGCCAGCAGGGCGGGGGGCAAGATTTCTGAAGCTTTCTTT. Translated: CASRAGGKISEAFF.

As concerns this clonotype: This may arise from a read error, as a much more abundant clone is one base away. The V call is TRBV3-1, the J call TRBJ2-7, with 7 bases lining up with TRBD1. The V segment lost 1 base and the J segment 7 bases; nucleotides outside the gene matches: 4. CDR3 length equals 13 residues. From germline, CDR1 is LGHDT and CDR2 YNNKEL (reference sequence). In nucleotides, the CDR3 is TGTGCCAGCAGCCAAGTAGGGGGCGATGAGCAGTACTTC. Translating it yields CASSQVGGDEQYF.

V is TRBV5-1 and J is TRBJ2-1; 10 bases fit TRBD1. J was trimmed by 6 bases and V by 5 bases; bases with no gene match: 5. CDR3 length equals 14 residues. Germline V lookup: CDR1 SGHRS, CDR2 YFSETQ. CDR3 protein: CASRSDRGTNEQFF. For the CDR3, the DNA is TGCGCCAGCAGGTCGGACAGGGGGACCAATGAGCAGTTCTTC.

The chain has TRBV4-3 and TRBJ2-1; no firm D call. This CDR3 contains 16 residues. CDR1 LGHNA and CDR2 YSLEER come from the germline V gene. Trimming stripped 1 base from V and 4 bases from J, with 14 bases between. The CDR3, as DNA: TGCGCCAGCAGCCAAGCGTGGGGTCAAGGGTACAATGAGCAGTTCTTC. Protein product: CASSQAWGQGYNEQFF.

This clonotype was seen repeatedly, ten times or more. The genes are TRBV5-1 and TRBJ2-1; 9 bases match TRBD2. V trimming: 2 bases; J trimming: 0 bases; junction bases outside the gene matches: 3. The length of the CDR3 is 16 residues. Germline V gene lookup returns CDR1 SGHRS and CDR2 YFSETQ. CDR3 in amino acids: CASSLGSGGSYNEQFF. The CDR3 DNA is TGCGCCAGCAGCTTAGGTAGCGGGGGCTCCTACAATGAGCAGTTCTTC.

The rearrangement uses TRBV15 and TRBJ1-2, with unresolved D. V was cut by 0 bases and J by 0 bases, with 8 bases left in between. The CDR3 spans 15 residues. Looked up from germline, CDR1 is LNHNV and CDR2 is YYDKDF (reference sequence). DNA for the CDR3: TGTGCCACCAGCAGAGATAATCACCCTAACTATGGCTACACCTTC. Protein: CATSRDNHPNYGYTF.

A note on this clonotype: A clone one base away is much larger, so this may be a read error. This chain uses TRBV1 with TRBJ2-3; TRBD2, the D gene given by the table, was not confirmed from the DNA. TRBV1 is designated a pseudogene. The CDR3 is 16 amino acids. CDR3 in amino acids: CTSSQDGTSGTDTQYF. The CDR3 bases are TGCACCAGCAGCCAAGATGGGACTAGCGGCACAGATACGCAGTATTTT.

This chain links TRBV5-1 with TRBJ1-1; D ambiguous. CDR3 size: 14 residues. V gave up 4 bases and J gave up 1 base, with 11 bases separating them. Germline CDR1 is SGHRS and CDR2 is YFSETQ. CDR3 sequence (DNA): TGCGCCAGCAGCCCTCAGGAGGGGAACACTGAAGCTTTCTTT. As protein: CASSPQEGNTEAFF.

This clonotype has just a few counts. This chain uses TRBV28 with TRBJ1-2; no clear D. The CDR3 has 11 residues. Germline V gene data show CDR1 as MDHEN and CDR2 as SYDVKM. V lost 6 bases, J lost 8 bases, and 10 bases lay in between. CDR3 sequence: CASRRNRGYTF. The CDR3, as DNA: TGTGCCAGCAGACGCAACCGGGGCTACACCTTC.

This clonotype was recorded a few times. The chain combines TRBV4-2 with TRBJ2-4, with D possibly being TRBD1 (5 bases). This CDR3 spans 15 amino acids. CDR1 LGHNA and CDR2 YNFKEQ come from the germline V gene. V lost 0 bases and J lost 4, with 10 bases in between. The CDR3 DNA reads as TGTGCCAGCAGCCAAGAGGCAGGGTATAAAAACATTCAGTACTTC. Encoded protein: CASSQEAGYKNIQYF.

In this sample, this clonotype turned up once. Possible read error: a much larger clone is one base away. The CDR3 loop reads CAISGSGRPDTQYF. DNA for the CDR3: TGTGCCATCAGTGGGTCTGGTAGGCCAGATACGCAGTATTTT. The genes are TRBV10-3 and TRBJ2-3; D unclear. Trimming took 4 bases from V and 4 from J, leaving 12 bases between them. Germline CDR1 and CDR2: ENHRY and SYGVKD. The CDR3 has 14 residues.

Notes on this clonotype: This may come from a read error, since a much larger clone is one base off. The V gene is TRBV4-1, the J gene TRBJ2-7; weak D call: TRBD1 (6 bases). The CDR3 has 16 amino acids. Trimming took off 4 bases at V and 5 bases at J, with 21 bases between the two ends. CDR1 MGHRA and CDR2 YSYEKL come from the germline V gene. The CDR3 region is CASSLVAGAGTDEQYF. The CDR3 DNA reads as TGCGCCAGCAGCCTCGTTGCAGGGGCTGGAACCGACGAGCAGTACTTC.

V usage is TRBV7-2 and J usage is TRBJ2-5; a weak D match, TRBD1 (6 bases). The V gene's germline CDR1 is SGHTA and CDR2 FQGNSA. V was trimmed by 7 bases and J by 0 bases, leaving 12 bases between them. The CDR3 loop spans 14 amino acids. CDR3 sequence: CASTGDKYQETQYF. CDR3 DNA: TGTGCCAGCACCGGGGACAAGTACCAAGAGACCCAGTACTTC.

V and J are TRBV14 and TRBJ1-4, with 7 bases aligning to TRBD1. Germline CDR1 and CDR2: SGHDN and FVKESK. The CDR3 contains 19 residues. The J segment lost 5 bases and the V segment lost 1 base, leaving 16 bases of the junction unmatched. CDR3 nucleotide sequence: TGTGCCAGCAGCCAAGGACGGGGACAGCCATGGCGGGAAAATGAAAAACTGTTTTTT. Its translation: CASSQGRGQPWRENEKLFF.

Comment on this clonotype: A much larger clone lies a single base off, so this may be a read error. The chain is built from TRBV7-9 and TRBJ2-7; D gene ambiguous. CDR1 is SEHNR and CDR2 is FQNEAQ in the germline V gene (reference sequence). The CDR3 has 12 amino acids. The CDR3 sequence: CTSSFVSYEQYF. The CDR3 DNA reads TGTACCAGCAGCTTTGTCTCCTACGAGCAGTACTTC.

The J gene is TRBJ1-4, the V gene TRBV6-6; D not resolved. This CDR3 spans 12 amino acids. Germline CDR1 MNHNY, CDR2 SVGAGI (reference sequence). V dropped 8 bases and J dropped 5 bases, with 9 bases sitting between them. This CDR3 is CASGPPNEKLFF. CDR3 bases: TGTGCCAGCGGGCCCCCCAATGAAAAACTGTTTTTT.

The chain uses TRBV4-1 and TRBJ2-1; no clear D gene. The DNA end lines up better with TRBJ2-7; the J call may be wrong. Per germline, CDR1 MGHRA and CDR2 YSYEKL. This CDR3 has 12 residues. In DNA form, the CDR3 reads TGCGCCAGCAGCCAAGATAGAGATGAGCAGTACTTC. It translates to CASSQDRDEQYF.

About this clonotype itself: One end of the junction fails to match germline, which may point to a read error. The rearrangement uses TRBV12-3 or TRBV12-4 and TRBJ2-7; the match to TRBD1 covers 11 bases. The CDR3 runs to 15 residues. The CDR3 region has the DNA TGTACCAGCAGTCCAGGGACAGGGGGGTCCTACGAGCAGTACTTC. Amino acids: CTSSPGTGGSYEQYF.

The chain recombines TRBV4-3 with TRBJ1-3; D is undetermined. CDR3 length: 17 amino acids. CDR1 LGHNA and CDR2 YSLEER come from the germline V gene. V was trimmed by 3 bases and J by 0 bases, leaving 15 bases between them. Here the CDR3 reads CASSHDLTESSGNTIYF. CDR3 bases: TGCGCCAGCAGCCATGACCTGACGGAGAGCTCTGGAAACACCATATATTTT.

This clonotype was detected many times. This chain links TRBV6-5 with TRBJ2-1; 8 nucleotides line up with TRBD1. V was pared by 6 bases and J by 8 bases, with 12 bases of the junction left unmatched. Germline V gene data show CDR1 as MNHEY and CDR2 as SVGAGI. This CDR3 is 15 amino acids long. This chain's CDR3 is CASSSGGQGADEQFF. The CDR3 DNA sequence: TGTGCCAGCAGCTCAGGGGGGCAGGGGGCCGATGAGCAGTTCTTC.

V and J are TRBV14 and TRBJ2-7, with 8 bases that match TRBD2. The CDR3 is 15 residues long. J lost 7 bases, V lost 6 bases, and 14 bases had no gene match. The V gene's germline CDR1 is SGHDN and CDR2 FVKESK. CDR3 region: CASRSTSGSYNEQYF. CDR3 nucleotide sequence: TGTGCCAGCAGGTCAACTAGCGGTTCCTACAATGAGCAGTACTTC.

This clonotype came up a few times. V usage is TRBV14 and J usage is TRBJ2-1; 8 bases align to TRBD2. CDR1 is SGHDN, CDR2 FVKESK, per germline. This CDR3 has 13 amino acids. V gave up 7 bases and J gave up 2 bases; unmatched junction bases: 1. In DNA form, the CDR3 reads TGTGCCAGCACTAGCGGGCCCTACAATGAGCAGTTCTTC. Protein product: CASTSGPYNEQFF. The variable domain in full, with the rest retrieved from reference TRBV14 and TRBJ2-1, is EAGVTQFPSHSVIEKGQTVTLRCDPISGHDNLYWYRRVMGKEIKFLLHFVKESKQDESGMPNNRFLAERTGGTYSTLKVQPAELEDSGVYFCASTSGPYNEQFFGPGTRLTVL.

This chain links TRBV28 with TRBJ2-1; a possible D gene is TRBD1 (6 bases). There are 12 residues in the CDR3. CDR1 is MDHEN, CDR2 SYDVKM, per germline. The germline V and J ends were trimmed by 10 bases and 12 bases, with 19 bases remaining between them. This CDR3 reads CANSLVNRAQFF. The CDR3 DNA sequence: TGTGCCAACAGCCTGGTGAACAGGGCGCAGTTCTTC.

The chain uses TRBV2 and TRBJ2-2, with D perhaps TRBD1 or TRBD2 (7 bases each). The CDR3 is 20 amino acids. The germline V gene has CDR1 SNHLY and CDR2 FYNNEI. The ends were cut back, 4 bases at V and 2 bases at J, with 26 bases in the middle. The CDR3 protein is CASSGTDRAGVSINTGELFF. In DNA, the CDR3 is TGTGCCAGCAGTGGAACTGACAGGGCGGGGGTTTCGATTAACACCGGGGAGCTGTTTTTT.

This clonotype turned up a few times. This chain joins TRBV10-3 and TRBJ1-3, with no clear D. Trimming pared 5 bases from V and 4 bases from J, leaving 18 bases between. Per the germline V gene, CDR1 is ENHRY and CDR2 is SYGVKD. CDR3 length: 16 amino acids. CDR3 protein: CAISRSIIAVGNTIYF. CDR3 nucleotide sequence: TGTGCCATCAGTCGCAGTATAATCGCCGTCGGAAACACCATATATTTT.

The chain recombines TRBV20-1 with TRBJ2-7; no clear D. Germline V gives CDR1 DFQATT, CDR2 SNEGSKA (reference sequence). V was cut by 0 bases and J by 11 bases, with 11 bases left in between. This CDR3 is built from 11 residues. For the CDR3, the DNA is TGCAGTGCTAGAGATCATAGGACGGAGTACTTC. Protein: CSARDHRTEYF.